The entry that follows covers one T cell receptor (beta chain) sequence. CDR1 and CDR2 from the germline V gene are SGHRS and YFSETQ. The CDR3 contains 13 residues. Between the trimmed V and J ends, which lost 8 bases and 0 bases, there was a span of 6 bases. These data come from a study of blood T cell repertoires in COVID-19. About the research overall: Acute and convalescent COVID-19 samples came from the United States, Italy and Spain. T cells, B-cell-depleted T cells, or PBMCs provided the cDNA or gDNA that served as material.

Study processing details: From reference gene primer amplification, estimates of nucleated cell counts were derived. The repertoire was sequenced with immunoSEQ multiplex PCR; TCRdb's copy has only in-frame clones and lacks some. The D gene and trimming were derived from the DNA, and the V and J assignments and clone size from that table. Of hundreds of thousands of clones listed, more than 80% were seen once; the top ten hold more than 1.4%. The clonotype comes from a woman aged 25 to 39 with active or convalescent COVID-19. Sequenced: peripheral blood. V gene TRBV5-1 combines with J gene TRBJ2-6; D not certain. This CDR3 is CASSYSGANVLTF. In DNA, the CDR3 is TGCGCCAGTTCCTACTCTGGGGCCAACGTCCTGACTTTC.